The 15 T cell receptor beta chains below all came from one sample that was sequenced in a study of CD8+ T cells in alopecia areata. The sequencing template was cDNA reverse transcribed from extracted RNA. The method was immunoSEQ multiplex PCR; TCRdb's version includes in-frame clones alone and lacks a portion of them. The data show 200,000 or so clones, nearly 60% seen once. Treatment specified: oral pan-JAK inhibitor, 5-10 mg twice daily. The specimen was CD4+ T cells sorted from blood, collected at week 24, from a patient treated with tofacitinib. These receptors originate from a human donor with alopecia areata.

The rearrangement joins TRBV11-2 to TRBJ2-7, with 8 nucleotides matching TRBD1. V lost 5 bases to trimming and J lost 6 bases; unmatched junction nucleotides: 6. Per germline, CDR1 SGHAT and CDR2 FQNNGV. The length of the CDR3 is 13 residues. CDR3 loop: CASSRDRIAEQYF. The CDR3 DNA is TGTGCCAGCAGCCGGGACAGGATTGCCGAGCAGTACTTC.

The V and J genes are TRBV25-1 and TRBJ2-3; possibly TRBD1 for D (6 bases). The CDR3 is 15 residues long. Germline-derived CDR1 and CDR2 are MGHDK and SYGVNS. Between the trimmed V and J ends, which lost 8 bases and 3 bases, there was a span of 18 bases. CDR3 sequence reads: CASAIQGRGTDTQYF. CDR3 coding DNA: TGTGCCAGCGCGATACAGGGAAGGGGGACAGATACGCAGTATTTT.

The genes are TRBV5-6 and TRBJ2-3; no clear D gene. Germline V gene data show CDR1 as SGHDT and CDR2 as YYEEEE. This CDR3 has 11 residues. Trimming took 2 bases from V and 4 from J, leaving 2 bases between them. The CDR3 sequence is CASSFADTQYF. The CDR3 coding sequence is TGTGCCAGCAGCTTTGCAGATACGCAGTATTTT.

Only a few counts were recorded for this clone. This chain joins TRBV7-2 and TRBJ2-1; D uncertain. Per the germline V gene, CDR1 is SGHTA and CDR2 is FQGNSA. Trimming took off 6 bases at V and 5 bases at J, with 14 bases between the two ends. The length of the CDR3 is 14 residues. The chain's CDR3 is CASSWAVGDNEQFF. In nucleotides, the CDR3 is TGTGCCAGCAGTTGGGCGGTAGGTGACAATGAGCAGTTCTTC.

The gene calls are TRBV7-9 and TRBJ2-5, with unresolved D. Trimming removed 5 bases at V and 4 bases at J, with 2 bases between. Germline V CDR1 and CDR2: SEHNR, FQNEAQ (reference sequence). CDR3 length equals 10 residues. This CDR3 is CASSVETQYF. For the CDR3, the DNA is TGTGCCAGCAGCGTAGAGACCCAGTACTTC.

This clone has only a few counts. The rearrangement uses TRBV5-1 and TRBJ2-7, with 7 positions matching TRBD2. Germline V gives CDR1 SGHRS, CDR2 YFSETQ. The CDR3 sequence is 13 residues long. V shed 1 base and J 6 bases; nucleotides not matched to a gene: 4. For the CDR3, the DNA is TGCGCCAGCAGCTTGATGGGGGAGGGCGAGCAGTACTTC. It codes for CASSLMGEGEQYF.

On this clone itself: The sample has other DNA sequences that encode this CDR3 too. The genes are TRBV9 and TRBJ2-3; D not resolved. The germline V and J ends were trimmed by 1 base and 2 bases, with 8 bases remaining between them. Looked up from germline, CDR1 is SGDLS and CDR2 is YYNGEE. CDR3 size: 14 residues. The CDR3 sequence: CASSVTQSTDTQYF. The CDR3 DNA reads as TGTGCCAGCAGCGTAACCCAGTCCACAGATACGCAGTATTTT. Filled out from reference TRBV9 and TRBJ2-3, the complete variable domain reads DSGVTQTPKHLITATGQRVTLRCSPRSGDLSVYWYQQSLDQGLQFLIQYYNGEERAKGNILERFSAQQFPDLHSELNLSSLELGDSALYFCASSVTQSTDTQYFGPGTRLTVL.

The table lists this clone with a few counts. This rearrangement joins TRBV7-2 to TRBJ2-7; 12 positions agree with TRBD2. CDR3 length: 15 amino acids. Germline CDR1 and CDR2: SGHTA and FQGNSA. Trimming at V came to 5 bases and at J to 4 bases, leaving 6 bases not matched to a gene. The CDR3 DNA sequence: TGTGCCAGCAGCCGGACTAGCGGGGTTTTTTACGAGCAGTACTTC. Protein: CASSRTSGVFYEQYF.

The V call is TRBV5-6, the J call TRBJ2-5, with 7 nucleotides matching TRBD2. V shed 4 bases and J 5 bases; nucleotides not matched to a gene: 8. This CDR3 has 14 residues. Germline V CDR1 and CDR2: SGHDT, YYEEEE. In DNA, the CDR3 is TGTGCCAGCAGCCCTAACTGGGGAGGGGAGACCCAGTACTTC. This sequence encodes CASSPNWGGETQYF.

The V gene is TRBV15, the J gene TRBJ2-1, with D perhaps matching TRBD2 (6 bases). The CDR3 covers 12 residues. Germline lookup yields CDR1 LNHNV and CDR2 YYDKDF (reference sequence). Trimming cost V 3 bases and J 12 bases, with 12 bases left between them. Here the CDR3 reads CATSRERLVQFF. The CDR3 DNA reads TGTGCCACCAGCAGGGAACGACTAGTGCAGTTCTTC.

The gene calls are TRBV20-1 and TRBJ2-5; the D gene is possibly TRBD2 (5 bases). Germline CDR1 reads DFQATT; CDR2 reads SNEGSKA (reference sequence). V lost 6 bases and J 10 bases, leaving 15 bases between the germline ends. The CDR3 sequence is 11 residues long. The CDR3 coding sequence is TGCAGTGCCTCCCCTTCTAGCCTCCAGTACTTC. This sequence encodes CSASPSSLQYF.

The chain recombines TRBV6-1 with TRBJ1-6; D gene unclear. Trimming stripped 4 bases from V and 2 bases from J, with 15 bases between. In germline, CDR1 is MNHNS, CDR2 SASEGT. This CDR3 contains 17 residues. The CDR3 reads CASSGRNNLPYNSPLHF. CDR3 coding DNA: TGTGCCAGCAGTGGAAGGAACAATCTACCCTATAATTCACCCCTCCACTTT.

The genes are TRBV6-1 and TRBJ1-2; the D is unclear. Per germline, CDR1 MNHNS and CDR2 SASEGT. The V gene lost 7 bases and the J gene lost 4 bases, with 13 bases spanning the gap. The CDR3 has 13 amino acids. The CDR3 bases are TGTGCCAGCAAGAACCAGGATACCTATGGCTACACCTTC. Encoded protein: CASKNQDTYGYTF.

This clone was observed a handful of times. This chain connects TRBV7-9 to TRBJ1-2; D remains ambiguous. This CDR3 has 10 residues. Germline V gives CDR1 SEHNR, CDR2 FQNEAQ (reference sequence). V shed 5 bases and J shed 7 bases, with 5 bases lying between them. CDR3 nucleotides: TGTGCCAGCAGCGGGTTTGGCTACACCTTC. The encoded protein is CASSGFGYTF.

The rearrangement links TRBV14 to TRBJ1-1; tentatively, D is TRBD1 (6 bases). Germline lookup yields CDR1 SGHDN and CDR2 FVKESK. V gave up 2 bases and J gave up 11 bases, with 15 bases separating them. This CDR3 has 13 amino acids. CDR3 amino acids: CASSQRTDLRAFF. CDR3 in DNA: TGTGCCAGCAGCCAAAGGACAGACCTCAGGGCTTTCTTT.